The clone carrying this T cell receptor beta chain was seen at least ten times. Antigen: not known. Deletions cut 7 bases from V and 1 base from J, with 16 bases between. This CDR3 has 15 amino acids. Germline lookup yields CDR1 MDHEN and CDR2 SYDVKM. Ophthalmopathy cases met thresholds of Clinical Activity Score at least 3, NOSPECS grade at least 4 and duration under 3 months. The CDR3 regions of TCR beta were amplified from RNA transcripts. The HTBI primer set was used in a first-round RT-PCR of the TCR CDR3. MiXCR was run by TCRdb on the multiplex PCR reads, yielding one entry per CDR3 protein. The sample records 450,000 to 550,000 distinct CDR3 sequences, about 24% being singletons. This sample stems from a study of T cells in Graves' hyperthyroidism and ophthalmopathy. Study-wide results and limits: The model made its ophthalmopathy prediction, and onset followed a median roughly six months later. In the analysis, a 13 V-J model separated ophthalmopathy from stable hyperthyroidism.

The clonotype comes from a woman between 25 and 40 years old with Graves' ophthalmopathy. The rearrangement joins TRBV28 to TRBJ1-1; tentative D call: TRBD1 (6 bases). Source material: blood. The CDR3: CASKSGGGRNTEAFF. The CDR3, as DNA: TGTGCCAGCAAGAGTGGGGGGGGGCGGAACACTGAAGCTTTCTTT.